Following are 31 T cell receptor beta chains from one sample sequenced in a study of blood T cell repertoires in COVID-19. The method was immunoSEQ multiplex PCR; TCRdb's version includes in-frame clones alone and lacks a portion of them. The table has about 180,000 clones, more than 80% seen once. What was sequenced was PBMCs or T cells enriched from blood (not recorded which). These receptors were obtained from a man between 40 and 49 years old who had recovered from COVID-19.

The chain links TRBV7-6 to TRBJ2-7; weak D call: TRBD1 (9 bases). The V end was cut by 1 base, the J end by 6 bases, with 19 bases between. Germline V gene sequence: CDR1 SGHVS, CDR2 FNYEAQ. The CDR3 has 16 residues. The CDR3 nucleotides are TGTGCCAGCAGCTTAGTAGCGGGACAGGGTCTCTCCGAGCAGTACTTC. Translation: CASSLVAGQGLSEQYF. Together with reference TRBV7-6 and TRBJ2-7, the CDR3 gives the full variable domain: GAGVSQSPRYKVTKRGQDVALRCDPISGHVSLYWYRQALGQGPEFLTYFNYEAQQDKSGLPNDRFSAERPEGSISTLTIQRTEQRDSAMYRCASSLVAGQGLSEQYFGPGTRLTVT.

The gene calls are TRBV5-8 and TRBJ2-7; tentatively, D is TRBD2 (7 bases). The ends were cut back, 1 base at V and 5 bases at J, with 19 bases in the middle. The CDR3 has 16 residues. The germline CDR1 and CDR2 sequences are SGHTS and YDEGEE. CDR3 DNA sequence: TGTGCCAGCAGCTTGTGGCGGGGGCGCAGTGGCAACGAGCAGTACTTC. This encodes CASSLWRGRSGNEQYF.

The genes are TRBV5-4 and TRBJ2-1, with D tentatively TRBD2 (5 bases). Germline-derived CDR1 and CDR2 are SGHNT and YYREEE (reference sequence). This CDR3 is built from 14 residues. V lost 2 bases to trimming and J lost 3 bases, with 9 bases between them. This CDR3 is CASSLRAVYNEQFF. The DNA for the CDR3 is TGTGCCAGCAGCTTAAGAGCGGTCTACAATGAGCAGTTCTTC.

This chain joins TRBV11-2 and TRBJ2-7; 8 nucleotides align to TRBD2. The CDR3 is made up of 12 amino acids. CDR1 and CDR2 (germline): SGHAT, FQNNGV. The ends lost 8 bases at V and 6 bases at J; junction bases unmatched: 6. Here the CDR3 reads CASQAREGEQYF. The CDR3 nucleotides read TGTGCCAGCCAGGCACGGGAGGGCGAGCAGTACTTC.

The V and J genes are TRBV19 and TRBJ1-6; 8 positions agree with TRBD1. V lost 5 bases, J lost 4 bases, and 10 bases stayed unmatched. The germline V gene has CDR1 LNHDA and CDR2 SQIVND (reference sequence). This CDR3 has 17 residues. Here the CDR3 reads CASSGGTGRSYNSPLHF. In nucleotides, the CDR3 is TGTGCCAGTAGTGGTGGGACAGGCCGTAGTTATAATTCACCCCTCCACTTT.

This sequence joins TRBV10-1 and TRBJ2-7; D unclear. This CDR3 region has 15 residues. V shed 3 bases and J shed 3 bases, with 15 bases lying between them. Germline V gene data show CDR1 as WNHNN and CDR2 as SYGVQD (reference sequence). CDR3 in amino acids: CASSEFLALNYEQYF. The CDR3 coding sequence is TGCGCCAGCAGTGAATTTTTAGCCCTTAACTACGAGCAGTACTTC.

This clone was counted between two and nine times. This chain uses TRBV6-6 with TRBJ2-7; perhaps D is TRBD1 or TRBD2 (5 bases each). Germline values: CDR1 MNHNY, CDR2 SVGAGI (reference sequence). V lost 5 bases and J lost 0, with 20 bases in between. This CDR3 is built from 17 residues. CDR3 amino acids: CASSRGYSDSRSYEQYF. CDR3 coding DNA: TGTGCCAGCAGTCGGGGTTATTCCGACAGTCGCTCCTACGAGCAGTACTTC.

This chain connects TRBV30 to TRBJ1-4; D is undetermined. Germline CDR1 GTSNPN, CDR2 SVGIG (reference sequence). The CDR3 is made up of 12 amino acids. Deletions cut 4 bases from V and 4 bases from J, with 7 bases between. The CDR3 sequence: CAWMLDNEKLFF. In DNA form, the CDR3 reads TGTGCCTGGATGCTAGATAATGAAAAACTGTTTTTT.

This clone was seen only a few times. The chain combines TRBV7-9 with TRBJ1-2, with TRBD1 identical over 7 bases. The germline V gene has CDR1 SEHNR and CDR2 FQNEAQ (reference sequence). The CDR3 runs to 14 residues. V was pared by 6 bases and J by 5 bases, with 9 bases of the junction left unmatched. CDR3 bases: TGTGCCAGCAGTCCTCCGGGACAGACGTATGGCTACACCTTC. Its translation: CASSPPGQTYGYTF.

This CDR3 is CASTHLTANTEAFF. The CDR3 DNA reads TGTGCCAGTACCCACCTGACAGCCAACACTGAAGCTTTCTTT. The rearrangement uses TRBV19 and TRBJ1-1, with D perhaps TRBD1 (5 bases). The CDR3 runs 14 residues. V gave up 7 bases and J gave up 2 bases, with 14 bases separating them. Germline V gene data show CDR1 as LNHDA and CDR2 as SQIVND (reference sequence).

This clone was recorded only once. This chain connects TRBV12-5 to TRBJ1-3, with 8 bases identical to TRBD1. The trim removed 0 bases at V and 5 bases at J, leaving 6 bases unmatched. The CDR3 extends over 16 amino acids. Germline CDR1 is LGHNT and CDR2 is FRNRAP. In nucleotides, the CDR3 is TGTGCTAGTGGTTTGGTCGACAGGGGTCGAAGAAACACCATATATTTT. Protein sequence: CASGLVDRGRRNTIYF.

The rearrangement links TRBV19 to TRBJ1-5; D is unclear. The V end was cut by 6 bases, the J end by 0 bases, with 9 bases between. There are 14 residues in the CDR3. The V gene's germline CDR1 is LNHDA and CDR2 SQIVND (reference sequence). The CDR3 protein is CASSITYSNQPQHF. CDR3 nucleotides: TGTGCCAGTAGCATAACTTATAGCAATCAGCCCCAGCATTTT.

The chain carries TRBV5-6 and TRBJ2-4, with D possibly being TRBD1 (5 bases). V lost 8 bases to trimming and J lost 6 bases, with 18 bases between them. The CDR3 is 14 residues long. Germline CDR1 and CDR2: SGHDT and YYEEEE. In DNA, the CDR3 is TGTGCCAGACGCGAAGGGGTAGGGTTAAACATTCAGTACTTC. Protein product: CARREGVGLNIQYF.

As DNA, the CDR3 is TGTGCCAGCAGCCTGGAGGTCTACGAGCAGTACTTC. This codes for CASSLEVYEQYF. The chain recombines TRBV7-8 with TRBJ2-7; TRBD2 is a possible D gene (5 bases). V was trimmed by 5 bases and J by 3 bases, leaving 8 bases between them. The germline CDR1 and CDR2 sequences are SGHVS and FQNEAQ. CDR3 length: 12 amino acids.

This clone appeared once. This chain joins TRBV14 and TRBJ2-5; weak D call: TRBD1 (5 bases). The length of the CDR3 is 20 residues. V lost 0 bases and J 1 base, leaving 24 bases between the germline ends. In germline, CDR1 is SGHDN, CDR2 FVKESK. DNA for the CDR3: TGTGCCAGCAGCCAAGAGAGAGGCGCAGGGTCAGCGAGCCTCCAAGAGACCCAGTACTTC. Amino acids: CASSQERGAGSASLQETQYF. Supplemented by reference TRBV14 and TRBJ2-5, the full variable domain reads EAGVTQFPSHSVIEKGQTVTLRCDPISGHDNLYWYRRVMGKEIKFLLHFVKESKQDESGMPNNRFLAERTGGTYSTLKVQPAELEDSGVYFCASSQERGAGSASLQETQYFGPGTRLLVL.

The sample holds one count of this clone. This same CDR3 is encoded by further DNA sequences in the sample. This rearrangement joins TRBV19 to TRBJ2-2, with 10 positions matching TRBD1. The CDR3 has 15 residues. V gave up 6 bases and J gave up 3 bases; unmatched junction bases: 4. The V gene's germline CDR1 is LNHDA and CDR2 SQIVND (reference sequence). As DNA, the CDR3 is TGTGCCAGTAGGCGACAGGGGGCAGACACCGGGGAGCTGTTTTTT. Protein sequence: CASRRQGADTGELFF.

This chain joins TRBV5-4 and TRBJ2-3, with 11 bases identical to TRBD2. The length of the CDR3 is 15 residues. Germline V gene lookup returns CDR1 SGHNT and CDR2 YYREEE (reference sequence). Unmatched junction bases numbered 0, after V lost 0 bases and J lost 3 bases. CDR3 nucleotide sequence: TGTGCCAGCAGCTTGGGACTAGCGGGAACAGATACGCAGTATTTT. Its protein is CASSLGLAGTDTQYF. The full variable domain, rest sourced from reference TRBV5-4 and TRBJ2-3, is ETGVTQSPTHLIKTRGQQVTLRCSSQSGHNTVSWYQQALGQGPQFIFQYYREEENGRGNFPPRFSGLQFPNYSSELNVNALELDDSALYLCASSLGLAGTDTQYFGPGTRLTVL.

The table lists this clone with a count of one. The V gene is TRBV19, the J gene TRBJ2-1; the D gene is possibly TRBD2 (6 bases). Germline-derived CDR1 and CDR2 are LNHDA and SQIVND (reference sequence). This CDR3 region has 13 residues. Trimming stripped 6 bases from V and 6 bases from J, with 12 bases between. CDR3 sequence reads: CASRVDYRNEQFF. The CDR3 DNA follows: TGTGCCAGTAGGGTGGACTACCGCAATGAGCAGTTCTTC.

This chain links TRBV19 with TRBJ2-2, with TRBD2 matching over 8 bases. V lost 3 bases and J lost 6; bases outside the gene matches: 6. Per the germline V gene, CDR1 is LNHDA and CDR2 is SQIVND (reference sequence). The CDR3 consists of 15 residues. For the CDR3, the DNA is TGTGCCAGTAGTATCAGCGGGAGTAGTCCCGGGGAGCTGTTTTTT. As protein: CASSISGSSPGELFF.

This clone was recorded only once. In DNA form, the CDR3 reads TGCGCCAGCAGCGCTCGGACAGGGGATGAGCAGTTCTTC. It is translated as CASSARTGDEQFF. This chain joins TRBV5-1 and TRBJ2-1; 9 bases are shared with TRBD1. Germline CDR1 and CDR2: SGHRS and YFSETQ. This CDR3 is built from 13 residues. J lost 8 bases, V lost 4 bases, and 4 bases had no gene match.

The CDR3: CAIRLTGNTEAFF. The CDR3 coding sequence is TGTGCCATCAGGTTGACAGGCAACACTGAAGCTTTCTTT. The chain carries TRBV10-3 and TRBJ1-1; TRBD1 is a possible D gene (6 bases). Germline V gene lookup returns CDR1 ENHRY and CDR2 SYGVKD. V lost 6 bases and J 2 bases, leaving 10 bases between the germline ends. The CDR3 is 13 amino acids.

There are a few counts of this clone. The chain has TRBV11-2 and TRBJ2-2, with D uncertain. This CDR3 has 14 amino acids. Germline V gene lookup returns CDR1 SGHAT and CDR2 FQNNGV. V lost 3 bases to trimming and J lost 7 bases, with 12 bases between them. CDR3 DNA sequence: TGTGCCAGCAGCTTGTTTTCAGTAAACGGGGAGCTGTTTTTT. Residues: CASSLFSVNGELFF.

This rearrangement joins TRBV7-9 to TRBJ2-6, with 11 bases fitting TRBD1. The CDR3 has 19 amino acids. J lost 0 bases, V lost 5 bases, and 9 bases had no gene match. Germline assignment: CDR1 SEHNR and CDR2 FQNEAQ (reference sequence). CDR3: CASSLMGQGGFSGANVLTF. The CDR3 bases are TGTGCCAGCAGCCTGATGGGACAGGGGGGATTCTCTGGGGCCAACGTCCTGACTTTC. Variable domain in full (rest from reference TRBV7-9 and TRBJ2-6): DTGVSQNPRHKITKRGQNVTFRCDPISEHNRLYWYRQTLGQGPEFLTYFQNEAQLEKSRLLSDRFSAERPKGSFSTLEIQRTEQGDSAMYLCASSLMGQGGFSGANVLTFGAGSRLTVL.

Points on this clone: The sample contains more than one DNA sequence encoding this CDR3. V is TRBV10-3 and J is TRBJ2-7; no clear D gene. Trimming took off 0 bases at V and 1 base at J, with 7 bases between the two ends. Per the germline V gene, CDR1 is ENHRY and CDR2 is SYGVKD. The length of the CDR3 is 14 residues. The CDR3: CAISESTGSYEQYF. CDR3 nucleotide sequence: TGTGCCATCAGTGAGTCGACGGGTTCCTACGAGCAGTACTTC.

This clone has only a few counts. The chain uses TRBV2 and TRBJ2-7; tentatively, D is TRBD2 (5 bases). CDR1 is SNHLY and CDR2 is FYNNEI in the germline V gene. The CDR3 has 13 amino acids. The V gene lost 6 bases and the J gene lost 5 bases, with 14 bases spanning the gap. The CDR3 protein is CASRPWLGDEQYF. The CDR3, as DNA: TGTGCCAGCAGGCCATGGCTCGGGGACGAGCAGTACTTC.

The chain couples TRBV29-1 to TRBJ2-7, with a tentative D call TRBD2 (5 bases). Germline CDR1 reads SQVTM; CDR2 reads ANQGSEA. The CDR3 covers 13 residues. V lost 4 bases and J 2 bases, leaving 12 bases between the germline ends. The CDR3 coding sequence is TGCAGCGTTGGGCCAAGGGAGACCTACGAGCAGTACTTC. Translation gives CSVGPRETYEQYF.

J is TRBJ2-7 and V is TRBV28; D possibly corresponds to TRBD2 (5 bases). V was trimmed by 7 bases and J by 5 bases, leaving 18 bases between them. Looked up from germline, CDR1 is MDHEN and CDR2 is SYDVKM. The length of the CDR3 is 14 residues. The CDR3 loop is CASTIPGEWNEQYF. The DNA for the CDR3 is TGTGCCAGCACCATCCCCGGGGAATGGAACGAGCAGTACTTC.

V usage is TRBV5-1 and J usage is TRBJ1-4; D is ambiguous. This CDR3 contains 15 residues. V gave up 1 base and J gave up 0 bases, with 7 bases separating them. The germline V gene has CDR1 SGHRS and CDR2 YFSETQ. CDR3 protein: CASSLTLSTNEKLFF. The CDR3 bases are TGCGCCAGCAGCTTGACTCTGTCAACTAATGAAAAACTGTTTTTT. Combining the CDR3 with reference TRBV5-1 and TRBJ1-4 gives the whole variable domain KAGVTQTPRYLIKTRGQQVTLSCSPISGHRSVSWYQQTPGQGLQFLFEYFSETQRNKGNFPGRFSGRQFSNSRSEMNVSTLELGDSALYLCASSLTLSTNEKLFFGSGTQLSVL.

The rearrangement uses TRBV2 and TRBJ1-1; 8 bases map to TRBD1. The CDR3 length is 14 residues. CDR1 and CDR2 (germline): SNHLY, FYNNEI. Trimming cost V 8 bases and J 5 bases; bases outside gene matches: 10. The CDR3 region is CASLTGQGGTEAFF. The CDR3 bases are TGTGCCAGCCTCACCGGACAGGGTGGGACTGAAGCTTTCTTT.

The V call is TRBV5-1, the J call TRBJ1-1; D is uncertain. Germline CDR1 is SGHRS and CDR2 is YFSETQ. Trimming cost V 6 bases and J 3 bases, with 27 bases left between them. The CDR3 consists of 18 residues. Written as DNA, the CDR3 is TGCGCCAGCAAAGGGTCACCGAGGAGAATATCCGGGGACACTGAAGCTTTCTTT. Its protein product is CASKGSPRRISGDTEAFF.

The chain recombines TRBV7-9 with TRBJ2-2; D gene ambiguous. CDR1 is SEHNR and CDR2 is FQNEAQ in the germline V gene (reference sequence). The V end lost 1 base, the J end lost 7 bases, and 4 bases lay between the germline ends. The CDR3 is made up of 12 amino acids. The CDR3 sequence: CASSLVSGELFF. DNA for the CDR3: TGTGCCAGCAGCTTAGTTAGCGGGGAGCTGTTTTTT.